What follows are 5 T cell receptor beta chains derived from one specimen sequenced in a study of cytomegalovirus exposure and HLA in healthy donors. Vbeta (60) and Jbeta (13) primers were used in the PCR. TCRdb keeps only in-frame clones here, not all; method: immunoSEQ multiplex PCR. The sample has 95,000 or so clones; about three quarters are singletons. The source material was PBMCs. Receptors originate from a woman in her forties or fifties in good health and CMV-seropositive.

The chain couples TRBV19 to TRBJ2-3; maybe TRBD2 (5 bases). The CDR3 loop spans 16 amino acids. Between the trimmed V and J ends, which lost 2 bases and 0 bases, there was a span of 12 bases. In germline, CDR1 is LNHDA, CDR2 SQIVND (reference sequence). CDR3 amino acids: CASSIRRHPSTDTQYF. The CDR3, as DNA: TGTGCCAGTAGTATACGGAGGCATCCTAGCACAGATACGCAGTATTTT.

This rearrangement joins TRBV4-1 to TRBJ2-1, with TRBD2 as a possible D gene (8 bases). V lost 0 bases and J 0 bases, leaving 12 bases between the germline ends. The CDR3 length is 17 residues. Germline V lookup: CDR1 MGHRA, CDR2 YSYEKL. DNA of the CDR3: TGCGCCAGCAGCCAAGACAGGGGGACTAGCTCCTACAATGAGCAGTTCTTC. Its protein product is CASSQDRGTSSYNEQFF.

This sequence joins TRBV6-1 and TRBJ1-4, with 8 bases identical to TRBD1. Germline V gene lookup returns CDR1 MNHNS and CDR2 SASEGT. The J segment lost 7 bases and the V segment lost 10 bases, leaving 8 bases of the junction unmatched. The CDR3 is made up of 13 amino acids. The CDR3, as DNA: TGTGCCACCTTTCAGGGGGCAGGTGAAAAACTGTTTTTT. This sequence encodes CATFQGAGEKLFF.

A few counts support this clone. The chain recombines TRBV29-1 with TRBJ1-2; TRBD1 matches at 8 bases. Germline V CDR1 and CDR2: SQVTM, ANQGSEA. This CDR3 contains 13 residues. J was trimmed by 5 bases and V by 6 bases; bases with no gene match: 8. CDR3 sequence: CSVRDRGYYGYTF. Written as DNA, the CDR3 is TGCAGCGTCCGAGACAGGGGATATTATGGCTACACCTTC.

The chain couples TRBV28 to TRBJ2-2, with 10 bases that match TRBD2. The V gene end was trimmed by 6 bases and the J gene end by 3 bases; junction bases not matched to a gene: 4. This CDR3 comprises 15 residues. CDR1 and CDR2 (germline): MDHEN, SYDVKM. CDR3 sequence: CASSRGTSDTGELFF. CDR3 bases: TGTGCCAGCAGCCGGGGGACTAGCGACACCGGGGAGCTGTTTTTT.